These T cell receptor beta chains were read from a single sample in a study of T cells in Graves' hyperthyroidism and ophthalmopathy. TCRdb passed the multiplex PCR reads through MiXCR, listing each CDR3 protein once. This sample has approximately 350,000 distinct CDR3 sequences, with around 15% found just once. Sequenced input: blood. All receptors come from an older woman with Graves' ophthalmopathy. The CDR3 runs from the conserved cysteine through the conserved F or W. Fields, in order: J gene, clone size, D gene, V gene, CDR3 protein, CDR3 DNA. A D gene is named only where the DNA matches it firmly. Rows give clone size only sometimes, using once, few, many, or a class for an expanded clone.

J: TRBJ1-4
size: few
D: TRBD1
V: TRBV10-3
CDR3: CAISDPDRGQKLFF
DNA: TGTGCCATCAGTGATCCGGACAGGGGACAAAAACTGTTTTTT

J: TRBJ2-1
size: many
D: TRBD2
V: TRBV28
CDR3: CASSSAGGAGEQFF
DNA: TGTGCCAGCAGTTCCGCGGGGGGAGCGGGAGAGCAGTTCTTC

J: TRBJ2-1
size: -
D: TRBD2
V: TRBV6-5
CDR3: CASSYVVRGRDYNEQFF
DNA: TGTGCCAGCAGTTACGTCGTCCGCGGGAGGGACTACAATGAGCAGTTCTTC

J: TRBJ2-7
size: many
D: TRBD2
V: TRBV7-2
CDR3: CASSSDASAGGIEQYF
DNA: TGTGCCAGCAGCTCTGACGCATCAGCGGGAGGGATCGAGCAGTACTTC

J: TRBJ2-5
size: few
D: TRBD2
V: TRBV7-9
CDR3: CASSTVTASGRQETQYF
DNA: TGTGCCAGCAGCACAGTAACGGCTAGCGGCCGCCAGGAGACCCAGTACTTC

J: TRBJ1-1
size: many
D: -
V: TRBV12-3/TRBV12-4
CDR3: CASILLGIPNTEAFF
DNA: TGTGCCAGCATCCTACTGGGGATACCGAACACTGAAGCTTTCTTT

J: TRBJ2-1
size: many
D: TRBD1
V: TRBV24-1
CDR3: CATSDPGQDSYNEQFF
DNA: TGTGCCACCAGTGATCCCGGACAGGATTCCTACAATGAGCAGTTCTTC

J: TRBJ2-1
size: many
D: TRBD2
V: TRBV20-1
CDR3: CSADTSVVYNEQFF
DNA: TGCAGTGCTGATACTAGCGTTGTCTACAATGAGCAGTTCTTC

J: TRBJ2-3
size: few
D: -
V: TRBV6-4
CDR3: CASSHLGGPLVDTQYF
DNA: TGTGCCAGCAGCCATTTAGGAGGGCCTCTGGTAGATACGCAGTATTTT

J: TRBJ2-3
size: many
D: -
V: TRBV5-1
CDR3: CASSLGSLEDTQYF
DNA: TGCGCCAGCAGCTTAGGTAGTTTGGAAGATACGCAGTATTTT

J: TRBJ2-5
size: many
D: -
V: TRBV24-1
CDR3: CATSDRGTGLSQETQYF
DNA: TGTGCCACCAGTGATCGGGGGACTGGCTTATCGCAAGAGACCCAGTACTTC

J: TRBJ2-4
size: many
D: TRBD1
V: TRBV30
CDR3: CAWGQGASNIQYF
DNA: TGTGCCTGGGGCCAGGGGGCTAGTAACATTCAGTACTTC

J: TRBJ2-5
size: many
D: -
V: TRBV2
CDR3: CASSEGEGGRGGETQYF
DNA: TGTGCCAGCAGTGAGGGGGAAGGTGGGAGAGGTGGAGAGACCCAGTACTTC

J: TRBJ1-6
size: few
D: -
V: TRBV5-8
CDR3: CASSLTPGSYNSPLHF
DNA: TGTGCCAGCAGCTTAACCCCAGGATCTTATAATTCACCCCTCCACTTT

J: TRBJ1-1
size: many
D: -
V: TRBV6-2/TRBV6-3
CDR3: CASSYGGAHTEAFF
DNA: TGTGCCAGCAGTTACGGGGGGGCGCACACTGAAGCTTTCTTT

J: TRBJ2-7
size: -
D: -
V: TRBV6-2/TRBV6-3
CDR3: CASSYSAESYEQYF
DNA: TGTGCCAGCAGTTACTCAGCGGAGTCCTACGAGCAGTACTTC

J: TRBJ2-3
size: -
D: -
V: TRBV20-1
CDR3: CSANPPGVRTDTQYF
DNA: TGCAGTGCTAATCCCCCGGGAGTACGCACAGATACGCAGTATTTT

J: TRBJ2-5
size: -
D: TRBD2
V: TRBV12-3/TRBV12-4
CDR3: CASLWGEGRETQYF
DNA: TGTGCCAGCCTTTGGGGGGAGGGGCGAGAGACCCAGTACTTC

J: TRBJ1-6
size: -
D: -
V: TRBV27
CDR3: CASRPTNSPLHF
DNA: TGTGCCAGCAGACCAACCAATTCACCCCTCCACTTT

J: TRBJ2-1
size: -
D: -
V: TRBV5-1
CDR3: CASSFTQGGSYNEQFF
DNA: TGCGCCAGCAGCTTCACGCAGGGGGGCTCCTACAATGAGCAGTTCTTC

J: TRBJ2-1
size: many
D: -
V: TRBV5-1
CDR3: CASSSTTTIYNEQFF
DNA: TGCGCCAGCAGCTCCACTACAACTATCTACAATGAGCAGTTCTTC

J: TRBJ2-7
size: -
D: TRBD1
V: TRBV30
CDR3: CAWGTGTGFYEQYF
DNA: TGTGCCTGGGGGACCGGGACAGGGTTCTACGAGCAGTACTTC

J: TRBJ1-5
size: -
D: -
V: TRBV11-3
CDR3: CASSLEGRPRGNQPQHF
DNA: TGTGCCAGCAGCTTAGAAGGCAGGCCAAGGGGCAATCAGCCCCAGCATTTT

J: TRBJ2-2
size: -
D: TRBD2
V: TRBV19
CDR3: CASRTGGTPDTGELFF
DNA: TGTGCCAGTAGGACGGGGGGGACCCCCGACACCGGGGAGCTGTTTTTT

J: TRBJ2-7
size: many
D: -
V: TRBV6-1
CDR3: CASSEMFTSYEQYF
DNA: TGTGCCAGCAGTGAAATGTTCACTTCATACGAGCAGTACTTC

J: TRBJ2-1
size: many
D: -
V: TRBV5-1
CDR3: CASSLGWRSEYNEQFF
DNA: TGCGCCAGCAGCTTGGGGTGGCGGTCGGAATACAATGAGCAGTTCTTC

J: TRBJ2-3
size: many
D: TRBD1
V: TRBV2
CDR3: CASNGQGATDTQYF
DNA: TGTGCCAGCAACGGACAGGGGGCGACAGATACGCAGTATTTT

J: TRBJ2-1
size: -
D: -
V: TRBV27
CDR3: CASSLYGETIIYNEQFF
DNA: TGTGCCAGCAGTTTATATGGGGAAACGATAATCTACAATGAGCAGTTCTTC

J: TRBJ2-1
size: many
D: -
V: TRBV20-1
CDR3: CSASRMQLSYNEQFF
DNA: TGCAGTGCTAGTAGGATGCAACTGTCCTACAATGAGCAGTTCTTC

J: TRBJ2-1
size: many
D: -
V: TRBV20-1
CDR3: CSARGLAEPPNEQFF
DNA: TGCAGTGCTAGAGGATTGGCGGAGCCACCCAATGAGCAGTTCTTC

J: TRBJ2-7
size: once
D: TRBD2
V: TRBV9
CDR3: CASSPRLAGDGDEQYF
DNA: TGTGCCAGCAGCCCCAGACTAGCGGGAGATGGGGACGAGCAGTACTTC

J: TRBJ2-1
size: many
D: -
V: TRBV7-2
CDR3: CASRFRDNEQFF
DNA: TGTGCCAGCAGATTCCGGGACAATGAGCAGTTCTTC

J: TRBJ2-2
size: -
D: TRBD1
V: TRBV28
CDR3: CASSLRDRGWTGELLF
DNA: TGTGCCAGCAGTTTGCGGGACAGGGGGTGGACCGGGGAGCTGCTTTTT

J: TRBJ2-5
size: -
D: TRBD1
V: TRBV9
CDR3: CASSVAPGQGMGETQYF
DNA: TGTGCCAGCAGCGTAGCTCCGGGACAGGGGATGGGGGAGACCCAGTACTTC